This T cell receptor (beta chain) was retrieved from a study of T cell repertoires in cytomegalovirus infection. Across the study: Recently described HLA-C-restricted plus well-studied HLA-B-restricted CMV epitopes were used. Public TCR beta signatures indicated both CMV infection and matching HLA type.

One entry per CDR3 protein, called by TCRdb with MiXCR from the reads. This sample has 380,000 or so distinct CDR3 sequences, with about a third found just once. This clonotype was recorded many times. Its antigen is not known. Study results and caveats: Dominating the ex vivo response were TCR beta clonotypes that were CMV-specific and HLA-C-restricted. Pooled public TCR beta family frequency picked out CMV carriers with the relevant HLA.

The V segment lost 3 bases and the J segment 9 bases; nucleotides outside the gene matches: 16. This CDR3 is 17 amino acids long. Germline CDR1 reads SGHVS; CDR2 reads FQNEAQ. The clonotype was recovered from a human donor in good health (CMV status not recorded). Some clones in this sample may be carry-over from other donors' samples. The chain has TRBV7-8 and TRBJ2-1, with 8 nucleotides matching TRBD2. The sequenced sample was cultured PBMCs, obtained from culture after CMV antigen stimulation. The DNA for the CDR3 is TGTGCCAGCAGCTTTGAGGGTTGGAGCGGGAGAGGTACTGAGCAGTTCTTC. Its protein product is CASSFEGWSGRGTEQFF.